Each of the 9 T cell receptor beta chains below was sequenced from the same sample in a study of blood T cell repertoires in COVID-19. TCRdb keeps only in-frame clones here, not all; method: immunoSEQ multiplex PCR. Here the sample spans under 200,000 clones, around 83% being singletons. The sequencing input was PBMCs or T cells enriched from blood (not recorded which). The receptors originated from a woman aged 45 to 65 in a cohort exposed to, infected with or recovered from COVID-19 (not recorded which).

This chain connects TRBV5-1 to TRBJ1-5; weak D call: TRBD1 (5 bases). The V gene's germline CDR1 is SGHRS and CDR2 YFSETQ. V shed 0 bases and J shed 0 bases, with 7 bases lying between them. This CDR3 is 15 amino acids long. The CDR3 loop is CASSLAGGSNQPQHF. CDR3 DNA sequence: TGCGCCAGCAGCTTGGCCGGGGGTAGCAATCAGCCCCAGCATTTT. The whole variable domain, remainder taken from reference TRBV5-1 and TRBJ1-5, is KAGVTQTPRYLIKTRGQQVTLSCSPISGHRSVSWYQQTPGQGLQFLFEYFSETQRNKGNFPGRFSGRQFSNSRSEMNVSTLELGDSALYLCASSLAGGSNQPQHFGDGTRLSIL.

The genes are TRBV28 and TRBJ1-6, with 10 positions matching TRBD1. Germline CDR1 and CDR2: MDHEN and SYDVKM. This CDR3 spans 16 amino acids. J lost 9 bases, V lost 10 bases, and 15 bases had no gene match. The CDR3 loop is CATTSGQGNQISPLHF. CDR3 bases: TGTGCCACCACGTCGGGACAGGGGAACCAAATTTCACCCCTCCACTTT.

The table lists this clone with a count of one. This chain links TRBV20-1 with TRBJ2-3; D remains unclear. V dropped 3 bases and J dropped 0 bases, with 16 bases sitting between them. The CDR3 covers 16 residues. Per the germline V gene, CDR1 is DFQATT and CDR2 is SNEGSKA (reference sequence). The CDR3 DNA reads as TGCAGTGCTAGTATAACGTACAGCCTAAGCACAGATACGCAGTATTTT. Translated: CSASITYSLSTDTQYF.

V usage is TRBV28 and J usage is TRBJ1-4; D may be TRBD1 (6 bases). This CDR3 is 13 amino acids long. V lost 5 bases and J 10 bases, leaving 14 bases between the germline ends. Germline V CDR1 and CDR2: MDHEN, SYDVKM. Written as DNA, the CDR3 is TGTGCCAGCAGTCCCTCGGACAGTATAAAACTGTTTTTT. Its protein product is CASSPSDSIKLFF.

The chain couples TRBV19 to TRBJ2-1; D possibly corresponds to TRBD1 (6 bases). Trimming stripped 2 bases from V and 2 bases from J, with 13 bases between. The CDR3 is 16 residues long. Germline V gene sequence: CDR1 LNHDA, CDR2 SQIVND (reference sequence). Here the CDR3 reads CASSISLRQAYNEQFF. The CDR3 coding sequence is TGTGCCAGTAGTATATCTTTGAGACAGGCCTACAATGAGCAGTTCTTC.

The chain carries TRBV28 and TRBJ1-4; no definite D call. CDR1 is MDHEN and CDR2 is SYDVKM in the germline V gene. CDR3 length: 17 amino acids. Deletions cut 6 bases from V and 1 base from J, with 18 bases between. CDR3: CASSKSPIERTNEKLFF. Here the CDR3 DNA reads TGTGCCAGCAGCAAGTCTCCGATCGAGAGAACTAATGAAAAACTGTTTTTT.

This sequence joins TRBV19 and TRBJ2-2, with 10 nucleotides matching TRBD2. With V trimmed by 6 bases and J by 2 bases, 6 bases remained unmatched. CDR1 is LNHDA, CDR2 SQIVND, per germline (reference sequence). This CDR3 has 16 amino acids. The CDR3 sequence: CASRPRTSGNTGELFF. DNA of the CDR3: TGTGCCAGTAGGCCCCGGACTAGCGGAAACACCGGGGAGCTGTTTTTT. Filled out from reference TRBV19 and TRBJ2-2, the complete variable domain reads DGGITQSPKYLFRKEGQNVTLSCEQNLNHDAMYWYRQDPGQGLRLIYYSQIVNDFQKGDIAEGYSVSREKKESFPLTVTSAQKNPTAFYLCASRPRTSGNTGELFFGEGSRLTVL.

The chain links TRBV2 to TRBJ1-5; the D gene is possibly TRBD1 (6 bases). Germline V gives CDR1 SNHLY, CDR2 FYNNEI. V dropped 6 bases and J dropped 2 bases, with 11 bases sitting between them. CDR3 length: 14 amino acids. The CDR3 here is CASRLGQRNQPQHF. DNA for the CDR3: TGTGCCAGCAGGCTCGGACAGCGCAATCAGCCCCAGCATTTT.

J is TRBJ2-1 and V is TRBV18; TRBD1 matches at 10 bases. The CDR3 spans 15 residues. Germline assignment: CDR1 KGHSH and CDR2 LQKENI. V lost 4 bases to trimming and J lost 8 bases; unmatched junction nucleotides: 8. CDR3 sequence: CASSRGSTGGDEQFF. In DNA, the CDR3 is TGTGCCAGCTCACGGGGATCGACAGGGGGCGATGAGCAGTTCTTC.